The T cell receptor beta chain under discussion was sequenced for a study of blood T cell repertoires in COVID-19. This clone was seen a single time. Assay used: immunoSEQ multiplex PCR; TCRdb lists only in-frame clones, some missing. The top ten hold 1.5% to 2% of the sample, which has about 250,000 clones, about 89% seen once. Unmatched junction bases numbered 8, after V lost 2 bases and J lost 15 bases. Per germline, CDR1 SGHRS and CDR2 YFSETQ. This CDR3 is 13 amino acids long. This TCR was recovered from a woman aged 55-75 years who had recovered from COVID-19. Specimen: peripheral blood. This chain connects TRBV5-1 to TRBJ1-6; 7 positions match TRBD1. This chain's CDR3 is CASSLTDRDLLHF. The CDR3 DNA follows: TGCGCCAGCAGCTTAACAGACAGGGATCTCCTCCACTTT.